This TCR beta chain was sequenced in a study of blood T cell repertoires in COVID-19. Overall study: Acute and convalescent COVID-19 samples came from the United States, Italy and Spain.

Ages ranged from about 18 to 100 years, with residence in 20 to 30 US areas. Participants' own reports of clinical history determined their cohort assignment. In the study's own analysis: Estimates of nucleated cell counts were drawn from the amplification of reference gene primers. Only in-frame clones appear in the TCRdb table, and some are missing; sequencing was by immunoSEQ multiplex PCR. The DNA gave D and trimming, while V, J and clone size come from that table. The sample yields roughly 360,000 clones, approximately 90% seen once. Germline CDR1 reads LNHDA; CDR2 reads SQIVND (reference sequence). This CDR3 has 13 residues. Trimming took 3 bases from V and 7 from J, leaving 10 bases between them. This clone has a single count.

Sequencing was done on a sample of PBMCs or T cells enriched from blood (not recorded which). The J gene is TRBJ2-1, the V gene TRBV19; a weak D match, TRBD2 (5 bases). The TCR originated in a woman younger than 45 with acute COVID-19. CDR3 DNA: TGTGCCAGTAGTATCGAGGGCCTTAATGAGCAGTTCTTC. It translates to CASSIEGLNEQFF.